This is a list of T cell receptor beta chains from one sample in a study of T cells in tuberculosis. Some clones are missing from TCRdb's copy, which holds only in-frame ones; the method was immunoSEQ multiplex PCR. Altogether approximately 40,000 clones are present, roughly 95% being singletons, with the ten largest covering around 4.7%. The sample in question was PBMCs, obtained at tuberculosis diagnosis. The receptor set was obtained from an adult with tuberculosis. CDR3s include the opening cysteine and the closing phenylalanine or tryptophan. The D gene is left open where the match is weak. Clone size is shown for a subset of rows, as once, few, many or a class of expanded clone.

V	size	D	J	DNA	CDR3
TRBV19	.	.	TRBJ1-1	TGTGCCAGTAGTATCTCCCACCTCTCGGGGACTGAAGCTTTCTTT	CASSISHLSGTEAFF
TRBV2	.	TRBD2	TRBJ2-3	TGTGCCAGCGAGAGACTAGCGGGGGGGCCGGGCACAGATACGCAGTATTTT	CASERLAGGPGTDTQYF
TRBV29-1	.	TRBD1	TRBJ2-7	TGCAGCGCTACAGGGGGCGCGGGGTCGGACGAGCAGTACTTC	CSATGGAGSDEQYF
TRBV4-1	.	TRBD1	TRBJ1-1	TGCGCCAGCAGCCAACGGACAGGGGTCATGAACACTGAAGCTTTCTTT	CASSQRTGVMNTEAFF
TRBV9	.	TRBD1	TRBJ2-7	TGTGCCAGCAGCCCGAGACAGGGGGCTACGGGTACCTACGAGCAGTACTTC	CASSPRQGATGTYEQYF
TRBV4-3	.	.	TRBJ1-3	TGCGCCAGCAGCCAGGTGGCAGGAAACACCATATATTTT	CASSQVAGNTIYF
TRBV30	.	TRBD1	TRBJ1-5	TGTGCCTGGGAGACAGGGTCCCTGGGTCAGCCCCAGCATTTT	CAWETGSLGQPQHF
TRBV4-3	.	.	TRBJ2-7	TGCGCCAGCAGCCAAGACGGGGGACCGGGCGAGCAGTACTTC	CASSQDGGPGEQYF
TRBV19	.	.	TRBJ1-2	TGTGCCAGTAGTATGGTGGCAGGGGTTAACTATGGCTACACCTTC	CASSMVAGVNYGYTF
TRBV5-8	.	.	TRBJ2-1	TGTGCCAGCAGCTTCCCTACCGACAGGAGAATGGTCTTC	CASSFPTDRRMVF
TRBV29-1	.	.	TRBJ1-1	TGCAGCGGACTCCAGGGTAATGAAGCTTTCTTT	CSGLQGNEAFF
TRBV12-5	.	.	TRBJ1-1	TGTGCTAGTGGTTTGGTAATTGGCGGCAGATCCATGAACACTGAAGCTTTCTTT	CASGLVIGGRSMNTEAFF
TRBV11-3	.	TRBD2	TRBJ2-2	TGTGCCAGCAGCTTGCGGGGGAGGGAGCTGTTTTTT	CASSLRGRELFF
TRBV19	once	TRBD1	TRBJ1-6	TGTGCCAGTAGGGAGACGGGACAGGGTACAACACCCCTCCACTTT	CASRETGQGTTPLHF
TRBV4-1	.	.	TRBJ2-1	TGCGCCAGCAGCCACAACAGCGGATATTTCTACAATGAGCAGTTCTTC	CASSHNSGYFYNEQFF
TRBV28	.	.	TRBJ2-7	TGTGCCAGCAGTTTGCCCGCAGGGTCCTACGAGCAGTACTTC	CASSLPAGSYEQYF
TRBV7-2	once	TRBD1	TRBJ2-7	TGTGCCAGCAGCCGGGACAGGGGGCTCGAGCAGTACTTC	CASSRDRGLEQYF
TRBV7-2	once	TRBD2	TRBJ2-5	TGTGCCAGCAGCTTAGTGCCTAGCGGGGGCCAAGAGACCCAGTACTTC	CASSLVPSGGQETQYF
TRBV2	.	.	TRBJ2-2	TGTGCCAGCACACGGAGGGTGGGCACCGGGGAGCTGTTTTTT	CASTRRVGTGELFF
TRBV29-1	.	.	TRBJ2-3	TGCAGCGTTGAAAGAGGGACAGATACGCAGTATTTT	CSVERGTDTQYF
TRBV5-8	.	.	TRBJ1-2	TGTGCCAGCAGCCTCACGGGGGGCAAGGACTATGGCTACACCTTC	CASSLTGGKDYGYTF
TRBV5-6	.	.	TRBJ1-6	TGTGCCAGCAGCCCAAGTTTTGGGCTTAATAATTCACCCCTCCACTTT	CASSPSFGLNNSPLHF
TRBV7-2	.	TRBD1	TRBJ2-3	TGTGCCAGCAGCCCCTCGGGACAGATAATCACAGATACGCAGTATTTT	CASSPSGQIITDTQYF
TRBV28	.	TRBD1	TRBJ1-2	TGTGCCAGCAGAGAAGCTTACAGGGGTGACTATGGCTACACCTTC	CASREAYRGDYGYTF
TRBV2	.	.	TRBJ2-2	TGTGCCAGCAGTGAGATCCCAGGGATGACCGGGGAGCTGTTTTTT	CASSEIPGMTGELFF
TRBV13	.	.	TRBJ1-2	TGTGCCAGCAGCTTAGATAATAACTATGGCTACACCTTC	CASSLDNNYGYTF
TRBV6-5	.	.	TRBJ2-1	TGTGCCAGCAGTTATAGCGGCGAGCAGTTCTTC	CASSYSGEQFF
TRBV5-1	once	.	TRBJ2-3	TGCGCCAGCAGCTTAACCCCGGGACTAGATACGCAGTATTTT	CASSLTPGLDTQYF
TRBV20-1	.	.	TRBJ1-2	TGCAGTGCTAGAGATCCGAGGTACACCTTC	CSARDPRYTF
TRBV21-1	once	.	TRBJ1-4	TGTGCCAGCAGGGGCGTCAATGAAAAACTGTTTTTT	CASRGVNEKLFF
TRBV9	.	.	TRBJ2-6	TGTGCCAGCAGCGCTCCCCAGGGATCTCTTGGAGGGGCCAACGTCCTGACTTTC	CASSAPQGSLGGANVLTF